The clone carrying this TCR beta chain came up many times. Its antigen remains unknown. In the original analysis: The study took CDR3 differences across clinicopathological groups and made a distant-metastasis classifier for papillary thyroid cancer from them. Using MiXCR, TCRdb re-called clones from the PCR reads. The V and J calls were determined by TCRdb, not by the authors. The repertoire has 33,000 or so clones, roughly 6.8% of them found once; the top ten carry about 41%. This CDR3 region has 13 residues. Germline-derived CDR1 and CDR2 are MDHEN and SYDVKM. V shed 7 bases and J shed 1 base, with 8 bases lying between them. Among the patients, none had received any treatment before thyroid surgery. This record comes from a study of metastatic and nonmetastatic thyroid tumors. About the research overall: Repertoire comparisons spanned blood and tumor or nodule tissue from malignant and benign thyroid patients.

Study-wide results and caveats: It was reportedly found that TCR beta diversity was significantly higher in malignant thyroid tumors than in benign nodules, a difference seen in both blood and tumor samples.

Material for sequencing was blood. The TCR comes from a female donor with papillary thyroid cancer or a benign thyroid nodule (not recorded which). Some clones in this sample may be carry-over from other donors' samples. The chain carries TRBV28 and TRBJ1-5; D is perhaps TRBD1 (5 bases). CDR3 in DNA: TGTGCCAGCAAGGGGACGAGCAATCAGCCCCAGCATTTT. It is translated as CASKGTSNQPQHF.